The 19 T cell receptor beta chains reported below all come from one sample, sequenced in a study of vaccination and CD4 T cells after COVID-19. Stated treatment: roughly ten-day PBMC culture with coronavirus spike peptide pools or control peptides (ViraFEST assay). Researchers used the Oncomine TCR Beta short-read assay to sequence DNA from cultured CD4+ T cells. One entry per CDR3 protein results from TCRdb running MiXCR on the PCR reads. The sample carries around 20,000 distinct CDR3 sequences, 45% to 60% recorded once. These receptors' antigens are unknown. Sequenced material: CD4+ T cells from blood, cultured in vitro, taken after SARS-CoV-2 vaccination. The source is a human donor who had recovered from COVID-19.

The chain combines TRBV30 with TRBJ1-2; D might be TRBD1 (6 bases). The V and J ends lost 1 base and 8 bases respectively, with 14 bases between them. Germline V gene sequence: CDR1 GTSNPN, CDR2 SVGIG (reference sequence). The CDR3 covers 13 residues. The CDR3 protein is CAWSEHGGAGYTF. The CDR3 DNA follows: TGTGCCTGGAGTGAACATGGGGGGGCCGGCTACACCTTC. Combining the CDR3 with reference TRBV30 and TRBJ1-2 gives the whole variable domain SQTIHQWPATLVQPVGSPLSLECTVEGTSNPNLYWYRQAAGRGLQLLFYSVGIGQISSEVPQNLSASRPQDRQFILSSKKLLLSDSGFYLCAWSEHGGAGYTFGSGTRLTVV.

The chain carries TRBV5-1 and TRBJ2-3; TRBD1 matches at 9 bases. The CDR3 runs to 16 residues. V was pared by 0 bases and J by 6 bases, with 8 bases of the junction left unmatched. Germline CDR1 is SGHRS and CDR2 is YFSETQ. The CDR3 DNA sequence: TGCGCCAGCAGCTTGGGGGGACAGGGTCAATGGGATACGCAGTATTTT. As protein: CASSLGGQGQWDTQYF.

The CDR3 is CASSFQRENTEAFF. CDR3 bases: TGTGCCAGCAGCTTCCAGAGGGAGAACACTGAAGCTTTCTTT. This chain connects TRBV7-3 to TRBJ1-1, with D unresolved. Between the trimmed V and J ends, which lost 3 bases and 1 base, there was a span of 9 bases. Germline V gene data show CDR1 as SGHTA and CDR2 as FQGTGA. This CDR3 region has 14 residues. Together with reference TRBV7-3 and TRBJ1-1, the CDR3 gives the full variable domain: GAGVSQTPSNKVTEKGKYVELRCDPISGHTALYWYRQSLGQGPEFLIYFQGTGAADDSGLPNDRFFAVRPEGSVSTLKIQRTERGDSAVYLCASSFQRENTEAFFGQGTRLTVV.

The chain joins TRBV7-8 to TRBJ1-1; unclear D gene. Germline lookup yields CDR1 SGHVS and CDR2 FQNEAQ. Trimming removed 5 bases from V and 0 bases from J, with 16 bases in between. The CDR3 runs to 16 residues. CDR3 protein: CASSAQAQGLNTEAFF. The CDR3, as DNA: TGTGCCAGCAGCGCTCAGGCCCAAGGCCTGAACACTGAAGCTTTCTTT.

J is TRBJ2-2 and V is TRBV4-3; 8 bases are shared with TRBD1. The CDR3 totals 16 residues. The V gene's germline CDR1 is LGHNA and CDR2 YSLEER. V lost 1 base to trimming and J lost 4 bases; unmatched junction nucleotides: 5. CDR3 bases: TGCGCCAGCAGCCAAGTAGCCAGGGGGCTCACCGGGGAGCTGTTTTTT. Protein: CASSQVARGLTGELFF.

On this clonotype: The junction and the germline gene differ at one end; a read error may be behind it. The chain uses TRBV12-3 or TRBV12-4 and TRBJ1-6; no definite D call. This CDR3 comprises 13 residues. The CDR3 protein is CASSTSYNLPLHF. CDR3 nucleotides: TGTGCCAGCAGTACCTCCTATAATTTACCCCTCCACTTT.

The chain is built from TRBV5-6 and TRBJ1-1; no reliable D call. Germline assignment: CDR1 SGHDT and CDR2 YYEEEE. The CDR3 contains 12 residues. V lost 4 bases and J 11 bases, leaving 15 bases between the germline ends. The chain's CDR3 is CASSLAAELAFF. The CDR3 DNA follows: TGTGCCAGCAGCCTAGCGGCGGAGCTCGCTTTCTTT.

The rearrangement joins TRBV11-3 to TRBJ1-1; D is undetermined. Germline lookup yields CDR1 SGHNT and CDR2 YENEEA. The CDR3 is 14 amino acids. The ends were cut back, 1 base at V and 1 base at J, with 7 bases in the middle. The CDR3 spells CASSLGAANTEAFF. The CDR3 DNA reads as TGTGCCAGCAGCTTAGGGGCAGCGAACACTGAAGCTTTCTTT.

This clonotype was seen more than once but under ten times. The V and J genes are TRBV19 and TRBJ1-1; TRBD1 matches 9 bases. The CDR3 contains 15 residues. Germline assignment: CDR1 LNHDA and CDR2 SQIVND (reference sequence). Trimming cost V 3 bases and J 3 bases; bases outside gene matches: 5. The chain's CDR3 is CASSMSRDRDTEAFF. Here the CDR3 DNA reads TGTGCCAGTAGTATGTCCCGGGACAGGGACACTGAAGCTTTCTTT.

CDR3 sequence (DNA): TGTGCCGCGAGACGTGGGGTAGAATACTACGAGCAGTACTTC. Translation gives CAARRGVEYYEQYF. V gene TRBV10-3 combines with J gene TRBJ2-7; D gene uncertain. The CDR3 runs 14 residues. Germline assignment: CDR1 ENHRY and CDR2 SYGVKD. V was pared by 11 bases and J by 3 bases, with 20 bases between.

The CDR3 reads CASSYVYSSNYGYTF. In DNA, the CDR3 is TGTGCCAGCAGTTACGTGTATTCTTCTAACTATGGCTACACCTTC. This chain links TRBV6-2 or TRBV6-3 with TRBJ1-2; no firm D call. Deletions cut 2 bases from V and 0 bases from J, with 10 bases between. The germline V gene has CDR1 MNHEY and CDR2 SVGEGT. The CDR3 spans 15 residues.

The V gene is TRBV6-2 or TRBV6-3, the J gene TRBJ1-1; D uncertain. This CDR3 contains 12 residues. Trimming stripped 2 bases from V and 6 bases from J, with 7 bases between. In germline, CDR1 is MNHEY, CDR2 SVGEGT. For the CDR3, the DNA is TGTGCCAGCAGTTACGGAGGACCTGAAGCTTTCTTT. Protein: CASSYGGPEAFF.

The V call is TRBV7-2, the J call TRBJ1-4, with D unclear. V dropped 8 bases and J dropped 3 bases, with 10 bases sitting between them. This CDR3 has 13 residues. The germline CDR1 and CDR2 sequences are SGHTA and FQGNSA. This chain's CDR3 is CASAAAPNEKLFF. The CDR3 DNA reads as TGTGCCAGCGCGGCGGCCCCTAATGAAAAACTGTTTTTT.

This chain links TRBV9 with TRBJ2-7; tentatively, D is TRBD1 (6 bases). Trimming took 3 bases from V and 10 from J, leaving 14 bases between them. This CDR3 spans 12 amino acids. Germline assignment: CDR1 SGDLS and CDR2 YYNGEE. This CDR3 reads CASSAGETPQYF. The CDR3 DNA follows: TGTGCCAGCAGCGCAGGGGAAACTCCCCAGTACTTC. The full variable domain, rest sourced from reference TRBV9 and TRBJ2-7, is DSGVTQTPKHLITATGQRVTLRCSPRSGDLSVYWYQQSLDQGLQFLIQYYNGEERAKGNILERFSAQQFPDLHSELNLSSLELGDSALYFCASSAGETPQYFGPGTRLTVT.

This clonotype came up a few times. The V and J genes are TRBV7-9 and TRBJ1-2; tentatively, D is TRBD1 (6 bases). Trimming stripped 5 bases from V and 6 bases from J, with 25 bases between. This CDR3 spans 17 amino acids. Germline-derived CDR1 and CDR2 are SEHNR and FQNEAQ (reference sequence). The CDR3, as DNA: TGTGCCAGCAGCCCCCAAGACCAGAGACGGACAGATAATGGCTACACCTTC. Amino acids: CASSPQDQRRTDNGYTF.

This clonotype occurred a few times. The V gene is TRBV7-2, the J gene TRBJ1-2; D possibly corresponds to TRBD1 (5 bases). Trimming took off 4 bases at V and 5 bases at J, with 11 bases between the two ends. The germline V gene has CDR1 SGHTA and CDR2 FQGNSA. This CDR3 is built from 13 residues. Written as DNA, the CDR3 is TGTGCCAGCAGCTCCAGGGAAATGTATGGCTACACCTTC. It specifies CASSSREMYGYTF.

The rearrangement joins TRBV20-1 to TRBJ2-5, with a possible D match to TRBD1 (6 bases). Trimming cost V 3 bases and J 4 bases, with 15 bases left between them. There are 14 residues in the CDR3. Per the germline V gene, CDR1 is DFQATT and CDR2 is SNEGSKA (reference sequence). The CDR3 DNA reads as TGCAGTGCTAGTCTGCGCAGGGGCGGAGAGACCCAGTACTTC. This gives the protein CSASLRRGGETQYF.

This chain's CDR3 is CASSQLTGGRRDTQYF. In nucleotides, the CDR3 is TGCGCCAGCAGCCAACTGACGGGGGGGCGTAGAGATACGCAGTATTTT. This rearrangement joins TRBV4-1 to TRBJ2-3; 8 bases fit TRBD2. The CDR3 totals 16 residues. Germline values: CDR1 MGHRA, CDR2 YSYEKL. The V gene end was trimmed by 2 bases and the J gene end by 5 bases; junction bases not matched to a gene: 9.

This clonotype appeared a single time. This chain links TRBV2 with TRBJ1-1; maybe TRBD1 (5 bases). Germline assignment: CDR1 SNHLY and CDR2 FYNNEI. The V end lost 4 bases, the J end lost 5 bases, and 17 bases lay between the germline ends. The CDR3 spans 15 residues. Here the CDR3 DNA reads TGTGCCAGCAGTGGTAGAGAGGGACTCGTAACTGAAGCTTTCTTT. Residues: CASSGREGLVTEAFF.